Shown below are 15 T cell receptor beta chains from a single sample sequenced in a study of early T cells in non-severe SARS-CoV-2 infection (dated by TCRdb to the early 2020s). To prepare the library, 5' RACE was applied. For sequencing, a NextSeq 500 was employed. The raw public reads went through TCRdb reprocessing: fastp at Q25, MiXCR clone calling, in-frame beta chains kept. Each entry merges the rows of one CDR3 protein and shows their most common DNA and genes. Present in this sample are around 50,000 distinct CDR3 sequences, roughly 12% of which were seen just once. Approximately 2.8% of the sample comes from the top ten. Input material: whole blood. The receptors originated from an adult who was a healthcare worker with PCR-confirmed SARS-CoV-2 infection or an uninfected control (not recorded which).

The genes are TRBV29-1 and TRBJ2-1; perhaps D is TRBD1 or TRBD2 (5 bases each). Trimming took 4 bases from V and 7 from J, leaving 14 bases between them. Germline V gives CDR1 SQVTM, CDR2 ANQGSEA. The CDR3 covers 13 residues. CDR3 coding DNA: TGCAGCGTTGTTGAAGGCTGGGGGAATGAGCAGTTCTTC. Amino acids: CSVVEGWGNEQFF.

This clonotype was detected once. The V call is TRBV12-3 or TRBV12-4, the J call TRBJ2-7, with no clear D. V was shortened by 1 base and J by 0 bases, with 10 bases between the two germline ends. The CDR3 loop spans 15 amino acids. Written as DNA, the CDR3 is TGTGCCAGCAGTTTAGGACCGATTAGCTCCTACGAGCAGTACTTC. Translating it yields CASSLGPISSYEQYF.

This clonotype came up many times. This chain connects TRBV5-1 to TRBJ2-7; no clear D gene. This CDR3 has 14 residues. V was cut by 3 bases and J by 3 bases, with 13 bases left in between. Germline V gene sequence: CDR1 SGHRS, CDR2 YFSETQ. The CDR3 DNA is TGCGCCAGCAGCTACGCGGCTGTCGGCTACGAGCAGTACTTC. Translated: CASSYAAVGYEQYF.

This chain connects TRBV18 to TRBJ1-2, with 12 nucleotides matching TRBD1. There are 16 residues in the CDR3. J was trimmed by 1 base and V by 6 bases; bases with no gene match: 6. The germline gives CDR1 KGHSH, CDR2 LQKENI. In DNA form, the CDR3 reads TGTGCCAGCTCGGCCGGGACAGGGGGCCTTAACTATGGCTACACCTTC. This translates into CASSAGTGGLNYGYTF. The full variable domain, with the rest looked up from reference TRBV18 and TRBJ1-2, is NAGVMQNPRHLVRRRGQEARLRCSPMKGHSHVYWYRQLPEEGLKFMVYLQKENIIDESGMPKERFSAEFPKEGPSILRIQQVVRGDSAAYFCASSAGTGGLNYGYTFGSGTRLTVV.

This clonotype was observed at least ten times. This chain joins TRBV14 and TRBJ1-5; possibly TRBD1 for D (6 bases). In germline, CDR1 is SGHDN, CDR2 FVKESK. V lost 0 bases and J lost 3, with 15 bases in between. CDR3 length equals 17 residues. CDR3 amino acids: CASSQDTYRVHNQPQHF. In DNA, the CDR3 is TGTGCCAGCAGCCAAGATACGTACAGGGTCCACAATCAGCCCCAGCATTTT.

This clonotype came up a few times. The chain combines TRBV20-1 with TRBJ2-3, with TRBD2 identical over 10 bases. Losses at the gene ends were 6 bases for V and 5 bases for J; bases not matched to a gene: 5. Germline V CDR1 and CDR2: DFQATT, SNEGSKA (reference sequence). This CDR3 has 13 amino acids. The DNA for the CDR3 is TGCAGTGCGTCTAGCGGGGGAATAGATACGCAGTATTTT. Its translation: CSASSGGIDTQYF.

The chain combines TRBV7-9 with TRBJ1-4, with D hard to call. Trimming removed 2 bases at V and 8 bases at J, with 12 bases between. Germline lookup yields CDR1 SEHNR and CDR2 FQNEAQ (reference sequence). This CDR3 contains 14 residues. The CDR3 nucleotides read TGTGCCAGCAGCTTACCCCGGGAACGGGAAAAACTGTTTTTT. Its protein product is CASSLPREREKLFF.

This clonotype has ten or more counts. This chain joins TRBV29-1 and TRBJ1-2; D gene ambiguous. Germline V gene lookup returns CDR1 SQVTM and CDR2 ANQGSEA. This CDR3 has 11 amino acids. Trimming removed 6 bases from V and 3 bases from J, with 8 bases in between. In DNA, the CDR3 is TGCAGCGTGTTCACGGACTATGGCTACACCTTC. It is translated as CSVFTDYGYTF.

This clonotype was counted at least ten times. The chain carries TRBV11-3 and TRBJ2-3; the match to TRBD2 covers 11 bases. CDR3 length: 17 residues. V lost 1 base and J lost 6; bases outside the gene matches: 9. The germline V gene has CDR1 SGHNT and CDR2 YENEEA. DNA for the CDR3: TGTGCCAGCAGCTTAGGGGTTACTAGCGGGAGTGCGGATACGCAGTATTTT. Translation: CASSLGVTSGSADTQYF.

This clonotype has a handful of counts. CDR3 sequence (DNA): TGCGCCAGCAGCCCCATAACGTTGGGATTCTATGGCTACACCTTC. Residues: CASSPITLGFYGYTF. The genes are TRBV4-1 and TRBJ1-2; the D is unclear. Between the trimmed V and J ends, which lost 4 bases and 4 bases, there was a span of 16 bases. The CDR3 contains 15 residues. Germline CDR1 MGHRA, CDR2 YSYEKL.

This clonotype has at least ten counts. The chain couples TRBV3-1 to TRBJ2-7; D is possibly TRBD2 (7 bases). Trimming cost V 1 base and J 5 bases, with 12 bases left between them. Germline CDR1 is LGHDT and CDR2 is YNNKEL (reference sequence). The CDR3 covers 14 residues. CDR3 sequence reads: CASSQARGRNEQYF. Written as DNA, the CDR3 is TGTGCCAGCAGCCAAGCGCGGGGGCGGAACGAGCAGTACTTC.

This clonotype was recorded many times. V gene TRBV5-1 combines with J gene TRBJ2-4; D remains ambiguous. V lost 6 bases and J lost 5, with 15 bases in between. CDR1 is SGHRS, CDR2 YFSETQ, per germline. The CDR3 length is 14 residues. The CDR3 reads CASTLDGLENIQYF. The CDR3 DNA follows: TGCGCCAGCACCCTGGACGGATTAGAAAACATTCAGTACTTC.

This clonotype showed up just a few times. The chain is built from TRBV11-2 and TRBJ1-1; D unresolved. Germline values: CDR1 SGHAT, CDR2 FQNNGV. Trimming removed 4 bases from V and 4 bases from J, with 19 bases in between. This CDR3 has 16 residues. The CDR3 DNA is TGTGCCAGCAGCTCAATCCTATTGGGAAGAGGCACTGAAGCTTTCTTT. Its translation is CASSSILLGRGTEAFF.

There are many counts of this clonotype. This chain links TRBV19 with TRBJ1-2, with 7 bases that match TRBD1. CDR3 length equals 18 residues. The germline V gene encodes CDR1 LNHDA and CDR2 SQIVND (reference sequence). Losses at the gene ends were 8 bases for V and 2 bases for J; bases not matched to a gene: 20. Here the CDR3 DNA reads TGTGCCAGTCCAAGCCAGAAACCCCAAGACAGGGCCAACTATGGCTACACCTTC. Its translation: CASPSQKPQDRANYGYTF.

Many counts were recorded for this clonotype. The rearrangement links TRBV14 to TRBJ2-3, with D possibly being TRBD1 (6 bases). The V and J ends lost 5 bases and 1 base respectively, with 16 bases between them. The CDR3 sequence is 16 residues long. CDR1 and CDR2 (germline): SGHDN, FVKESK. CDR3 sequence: CASSVLVTGGTDTQYF. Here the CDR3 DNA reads TGTGCCAGCAGCGTTCTGGTGACAGGAGGCACAGATACGCAGTATTTT. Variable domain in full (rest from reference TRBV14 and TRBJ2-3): EAGVTQFPSHSVIEKGQTVTLRCDPISGHDNLYWYRRVMGKEIKFLLHFVKESKQDESGMPNNRFLAERTGGTYSTLKVQPAELEDSGVYFCASSVLVTGGTDTQYFGPGTRLTVL.